Below, 8 T cell receptor beta chains from the same sample are listed, as sequenced in a study of shared clonotypes between healthy human individuals. Assay used: immunoSEQ multiplex PCR; TCRdb lists only in-frame clones, some missing. This sample has more than 150,000 clones; 65% to 80% occur once, and the top ten carry over 9.5%. The sample taken for sequencing was memory CD4+ T cells sorted from blood. Subset described: CD45RA-negative fraction. The receptor set was obtained from a man aged 25-45 years in good health.

The CDR3 DNA is TGTGCCAGCAGCCGAAAAGGGACTAGCGGGAGCCTTCCAGGTCAGACCCAGTACTTC. The encoded protein is CASSRKGTSGSLPGQTQYF. V usage is TRBV7-2 and J usage is TRBJ2-5; 14 bases fit TRBD2. The CDR3 loop spans 19 amino acids. Germline values: CDR1 SGHTA, CDR2 FQGNSA. V lost 5 bases to trimming and J lost 6 bases; unmatched junction nucleotides: 17.

This chain uses TRBV5-6 with TRBJ2-7; TRBD1 might be the D (6 bases). This CDR3 is 15 amino acids long. Germline CDR1 SGHDT, CDR2 YYEEEE. V was trimmed by 0 bases and J by 2 bases, leaving 12 bases between them. The CDR3: CASSLETGSPYEQYF. In DNA form, the CDR3 reads TGTGCCAGCAGCTTGGAAACAGGGAGCCCCTACGAGCAGTACTTC.

In its sample, this clone was seen a few times. The chain is built from TRBV9 and TRBJ1-1; no firm D call. CDR1 is SGDLS and CDR2 is YYNGEE in the germline V gene. The ends were cut back, 0 bases at V and 5 bases at J, with 17 bases in the middle. CDR3 size: 16 residues. The CDR3 here is CASSVAVGVSSTEAFF. The CDR3 DNA reads TGTGCCAGCAGCGTAGCTGTTGGGGTTAGTTCGACTGAAGCTTTCTTT. The whole variable domain, filled in from reference TRBV9 and TRBJ1-1, reads DSGVTQTPKHLITATGQRVTLRCSPRSGDLSVYWYQQSLDQGLQFLIQYYNGEERAKGNILERFSAQQFPDLHSELNLSSLELGDSALYFCASSVAVGVSSTEAFFGQGTRLTVV.

This clone showed up many times. The chain uses TRBV5-1 and TRBJ1-3, with a possible D match to TRBD1 (6 bases). Trimming took 4 bases from V and 0 from J, leaving 8 bases between them. Germline V gene lookup returns CDR1 SGHRS and CDR2 YFSETQ. The CDR3 is 14 residues long. The CDR3 is CASSRTASGNTIYF. The DNA for the CDR3 is TGCGCCAGCAGCCGGACAGCCTCTGGAAACACCATATATTTT.

V usage is TRBV10-3 and J usage is TRBJ1-4; D unclear. Germline loops: CDR1 ENHRY, CDR2 SYGVKD. CDR3 size: 13 residues. V lost 11 bases, J lost 13 bases, and 23 bases lay in between. For the CDR3, the DNA is TGTGCCTCTCAAAGGGAGTCCGCCGCGGCACTGTTTTTT. Its translation is CASQRESAAALFF.

The chain's CDR3 is CASSQGTRGGETQYF. CDR3 nucleotide sequence: TGCGCCAGCAGCCAGGGGACCCGTGGGGGAGAGACCCAGTACTTC. V usage is TRBV5-1 and J usage is TRBJ2-5; D is perhaps TRBD1 (6 bases). Germline V gene lookup returns CDR1 SGHRS and CDR2 YFSETQ. The CDR3 length is 15 residues. With 4 bases removed from V and 4 bases from J, the gap between germline ends came to 17 bases.

The sample holds a few counts of this clone. This chain uses TRBV14 with TRBJ1-5, with TRBD1 matching 8 bases. Germline loops: CDR1 SGHDN, CDR2 FVKESK. With V trimmed by 4 bases and J by 5 bases, 1 base remained unmatched. The CDR3 length is 13 residues. CDR3 amino acids: CASSPTGDQPQHF. The CDR3 DNA reads TGTGCCAGCAGCCCGACAGGGGATCAGCCCCAGCATTTT. The full variable domain, completed using reference TRBV14 and TRBJ1-5, is EAGVTQFPSHSVIEKGQTVTLRCDPISGHDNLYWYRRVMGKEIKFLLHFVKESKQDESGMPNNRFLAERTGGTYSTLKVQPAELEDSGVYFCASSPTGDQPQHFGDGTRLSIL.

The V gene is TRBV11-3, the J gene TRBJ1-1; D remains ambiguous. The CDR3 length is 13 residues. Germline-derived CDR1 and CDR2 are SGHNT and YENEEA. V dropped 0 bases and J dropped 7 bases, with 9 bases sitting between them. The CDR3 bases are TGTGCCAGCAGCTTAGAGTGGCAGGTTGAAGCTTTCTTT. It codes for CASSLEWQVEAFF.